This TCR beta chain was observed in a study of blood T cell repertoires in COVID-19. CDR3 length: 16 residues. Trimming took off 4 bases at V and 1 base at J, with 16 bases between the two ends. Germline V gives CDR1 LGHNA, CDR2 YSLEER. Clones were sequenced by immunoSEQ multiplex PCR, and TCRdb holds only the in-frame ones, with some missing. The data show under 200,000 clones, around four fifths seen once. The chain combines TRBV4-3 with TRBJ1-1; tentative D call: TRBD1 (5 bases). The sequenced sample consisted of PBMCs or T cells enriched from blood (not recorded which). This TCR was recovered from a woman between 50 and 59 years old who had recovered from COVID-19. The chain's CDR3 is CASSPSPIGGNTEAFF. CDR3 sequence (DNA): TGCGCCAGCAGCCCCTCCCCGATCGGGGGGAACACTGAAGCTTTCTTT.